This TCR beta chain was sequenced in a study of shared clonotypes between healthy human individuals. Study outcomes and limitations: Among the subsets, naive ones generally showed larger estimated richness than memory ones.

Turning to this clone: No antigen is known for it.

Clones were read by immunoSEQ multiplex PCR, and TCRdb kept only the in-frame ones, dropping some. The sample contains some 630,000 clones, about 96% of which appear only once. The naive CD8 subset, CD45RO-negative cells positively selected for CCR7, excluded terminally differentiated effector memory CD45RA+ cells. Material for sequencing was naive CD8+ T cells sorted from blood. The TCR sequence derives from a woman in her 30s in good health.

The CDR3 region is CASSLGEGTIYEQYF. In nucleotides, the CDR3 is TGCGCCAGCAGCTTGGGGGAGGGGACTATCTACGAGCAGTACTTC. This sequence joins TRBV5-1 and TRBJ2-7; 7 positions agree with TRBD2. This CDR3 spans 15 amino acids. Germline trimming cut 0 bases from V and 3 bases from J; bases unmatched to any gene: 6. CDR1 is SGHRS and CDR2 is YFSETQ in the germline V gene. The variable domain in full, completed from reference TRBV5-1 and TRBJ2-7, reads KAGVTQTPRYLIKTRGQQVTLSCSPISGHRSVSWYQQTPGQGLQFLFEYFSETQRNKGNFPGRFSGRQFSNSRSEMNVSTLELGDSALYLCASSLGEGTIYEQYFGPGTRLTVT.